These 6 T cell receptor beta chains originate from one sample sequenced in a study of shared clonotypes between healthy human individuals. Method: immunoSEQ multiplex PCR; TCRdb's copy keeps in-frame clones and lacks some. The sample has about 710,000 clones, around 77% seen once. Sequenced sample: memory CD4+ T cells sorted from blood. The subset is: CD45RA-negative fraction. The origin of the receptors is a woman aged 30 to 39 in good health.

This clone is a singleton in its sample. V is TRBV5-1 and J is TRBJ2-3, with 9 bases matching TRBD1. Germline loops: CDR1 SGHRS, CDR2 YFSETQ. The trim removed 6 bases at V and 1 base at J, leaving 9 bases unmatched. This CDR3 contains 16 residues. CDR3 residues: CASIRTGDQGTDTQYF. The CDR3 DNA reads TGCGCCAGCATAAGGACAGGGGACCAAGGCACAGATACGCAGTATTTT.

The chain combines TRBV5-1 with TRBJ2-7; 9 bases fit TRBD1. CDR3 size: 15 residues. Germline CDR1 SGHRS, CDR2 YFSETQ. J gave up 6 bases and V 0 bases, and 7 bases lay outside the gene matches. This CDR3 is CASSLGDRDFTEQYF. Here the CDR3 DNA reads TGCGCCAGCAGCTTGGGGGACAGGGACTTTACCGAGCAGTACTTC. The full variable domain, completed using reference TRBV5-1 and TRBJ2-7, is KAGVTQTPRYLIKTRGQQVTLSCSPISGHRSVSWYQQTPGQGLQFLFEYFSETQRNKGNFPGRFSGRQFSNSRSEMNVSTLELGDSALYLCASSLGDRDFTEQYFGPGTRLTVT.

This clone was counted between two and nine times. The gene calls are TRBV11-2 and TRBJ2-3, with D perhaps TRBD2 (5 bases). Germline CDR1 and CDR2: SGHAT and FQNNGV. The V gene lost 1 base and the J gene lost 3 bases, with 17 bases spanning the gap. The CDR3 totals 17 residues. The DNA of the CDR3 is TGTGCCAGCAGCTTAGGGACTTGGGAGAAGAGGACAGATACGCAGTATTTT. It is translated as CASSLGTWEKRTDTQYF.

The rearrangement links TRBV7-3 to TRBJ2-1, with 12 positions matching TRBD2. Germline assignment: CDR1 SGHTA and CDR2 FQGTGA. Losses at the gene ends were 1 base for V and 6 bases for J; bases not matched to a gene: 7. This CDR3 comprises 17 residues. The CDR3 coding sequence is TGTGCCAGCAGCTTAAGTCTAGCGGGAGGGCGGAGCAATGAGCAGTTCTTC. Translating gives CASSLSLAGGRSNEQFF. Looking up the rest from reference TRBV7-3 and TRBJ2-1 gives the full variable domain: GAGVSQTPSNKVTEKGKYVELRCDPISGHTALYWYRQSLGQGPEFLIYFQGTGAADDSGLPNDRFFAVRPEGSVSTLKIQRTERGDSAVYLCASSLSLAGGRSNEQFFGPGTRLTVL.

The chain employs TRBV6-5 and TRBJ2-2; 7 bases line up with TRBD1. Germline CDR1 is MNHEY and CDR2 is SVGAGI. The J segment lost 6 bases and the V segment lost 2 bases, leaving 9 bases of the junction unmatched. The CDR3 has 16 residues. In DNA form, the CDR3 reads TGTGCCAGCAGTTACACCAACAACAGGGGTTCCGGGGAGCTGTTTTTT. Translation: CASSYTNNRGSGELFF.

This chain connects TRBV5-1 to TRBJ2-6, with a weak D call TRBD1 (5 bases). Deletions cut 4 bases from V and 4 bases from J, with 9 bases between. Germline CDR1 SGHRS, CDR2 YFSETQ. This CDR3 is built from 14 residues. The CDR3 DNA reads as TGCGCCAGCAGCCCCTCAGGGGGGGCCAACGTCCTGACTTTC. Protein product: CASSPSGGANVLTF.